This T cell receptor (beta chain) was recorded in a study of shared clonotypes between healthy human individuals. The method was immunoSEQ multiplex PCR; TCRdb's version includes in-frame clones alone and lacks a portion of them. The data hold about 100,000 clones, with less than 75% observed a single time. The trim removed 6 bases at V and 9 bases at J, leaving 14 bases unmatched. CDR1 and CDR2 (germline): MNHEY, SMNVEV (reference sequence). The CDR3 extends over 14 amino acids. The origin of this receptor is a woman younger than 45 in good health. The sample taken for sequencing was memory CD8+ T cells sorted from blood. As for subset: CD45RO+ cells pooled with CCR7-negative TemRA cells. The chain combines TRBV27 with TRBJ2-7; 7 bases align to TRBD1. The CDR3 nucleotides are TGTGCCAGCAGCGCCGGACAGGTCAATTGGCGGCAGTACTTC. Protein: CASSAGQVNWRQYF.